What follows describes a single T cell receptor beta chain. The ends were cut back, 2 bases at V and 1 base at J, with 10 bases in the middle. The CDR3 runs to 15 residues. Germline assignment: CDR1 SEHNR and CDR2 FQNEAQ (reference sequence). The data stem from a study of T cell changes during pregnancy in multiple sclerosis. Assay used: immunoSEQ multiplex PCR; TCRdb lists only in-frame clones, some missing. The table has 83,000 or so clones, 94% seen once. The sequence was obtained from a female donor in good health, enrolled as a control in a pregnancy study. This chain joins TRBV7-9 and TRBJ2-3; D might be TRBD2 (5 bases). The sequencing here drew on peripheral blood, taken after pregnancy. The CDR3 spells CASSLSGSGTDTQYF. The DNA of the CDR3 is TGTGCCAGCAGCTTATCGGGAAGCGGCACAGATACGCAGTATTTT.